This T cell receptor beta chain stems from a study of blood T cells in healthy people across ages. Study at large: Template-switching capture recovered about one barcoded beta molecule per two T cells.

General study results and limits: Across samples, TCR beta diversity tracked strongly with naive T cell percentage. Diversity was higher, and naive CD4+ cells more numerous, in long-lived donors than in aged donors.

CDR3 size: 15 residues. In germline, CDR1 is MNHEY, CDR2 SVGEGT. In each sample, at least 6 million PBMCs were isolated. Alongside a J-beta primer mix, a sample-barcoded 5' primer served in a second PCR lasting about 7 to 11 cycles. In TCRdb, the 5' RACE reads were re-called with MiXCR into one record per CDR3 protein. This sample has about 800,000 distinct CDR3 sequences, with roughly 60% found just once. This clonotype was observed a few times. Its antigen remains unknown. This sequence was found in a man between 25 and 39 years old in good health. The J gene is TRBJ2-7, the V gene TRBV6-2 or TRBV6-3; TRBD1 matches 8 bases. The DNA matches TRBJ2-5 better at its end, which makes the J call doubtful. Source material: blood. This CDR3 reads CASSRQGPRGETQYF. The CDR3 DNA is TGTGCCAGCAGTCGACAGGGGCCTAGGGGAGAGACCCAGTACTTC.